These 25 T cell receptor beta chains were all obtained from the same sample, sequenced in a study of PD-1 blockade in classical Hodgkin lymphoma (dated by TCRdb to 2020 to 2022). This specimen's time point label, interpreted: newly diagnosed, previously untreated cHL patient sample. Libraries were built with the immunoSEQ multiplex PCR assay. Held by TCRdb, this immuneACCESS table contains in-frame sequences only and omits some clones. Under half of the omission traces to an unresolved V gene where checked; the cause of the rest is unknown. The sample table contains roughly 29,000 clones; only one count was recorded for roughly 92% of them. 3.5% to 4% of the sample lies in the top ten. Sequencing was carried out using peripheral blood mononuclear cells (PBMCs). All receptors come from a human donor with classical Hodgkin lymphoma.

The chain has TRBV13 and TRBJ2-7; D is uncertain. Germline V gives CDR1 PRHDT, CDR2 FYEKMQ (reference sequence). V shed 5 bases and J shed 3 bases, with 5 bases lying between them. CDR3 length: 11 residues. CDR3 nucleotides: TGTGCCAGCAGCCCCCTCTACGAGCAGTACTTC. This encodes CASSPLYEQYF.

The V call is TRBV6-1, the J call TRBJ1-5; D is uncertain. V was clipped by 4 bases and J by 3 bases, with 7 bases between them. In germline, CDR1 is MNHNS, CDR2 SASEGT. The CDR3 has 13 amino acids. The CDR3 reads CASSGTNNQPQHF. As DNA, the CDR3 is TGTGCCAGCAGTGGGACTAACAATCAGCCCCAGCATTTT.

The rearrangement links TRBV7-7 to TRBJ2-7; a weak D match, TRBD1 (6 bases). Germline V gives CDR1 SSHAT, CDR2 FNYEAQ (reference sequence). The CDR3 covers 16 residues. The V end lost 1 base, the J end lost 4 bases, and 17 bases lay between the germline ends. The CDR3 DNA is TGTGCCAGCAGCTTAGGGACAGTAGTCCCACTATACGAGCAGTACTTC. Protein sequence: CASSLGTVVPLYEQYF. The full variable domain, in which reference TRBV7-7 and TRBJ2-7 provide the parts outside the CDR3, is GAGVSQSPRYKVTKRGQDVTLRCDPISSHATLYWYQQALGQGPEFLTYFNYEAQPDKSGLPSDRFSAERPEGSISTLTIQRTEQRDSAMYRCASSLGTVVPLYEQYFGPGTRLTVT.

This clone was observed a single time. This CDR3 reads CASSLTGSGGGLRWYF. Here the CDR3 DNA reads TGTGCCAGCAGTTTAACCGGTAGCGGAGGGGGGCTTAGGTGGTACTTC. The chain combines TRBV28 with TRBJ2-7, with D perhaps given as TRBD1 or TRBD2 (6 bases each). Trimming took 2 bases from V and 12 from J, leaving 26 bases between them. The CDR3 totals 16 residues. Germline CDR1 MDHEN, CDR2 SYDVKM.

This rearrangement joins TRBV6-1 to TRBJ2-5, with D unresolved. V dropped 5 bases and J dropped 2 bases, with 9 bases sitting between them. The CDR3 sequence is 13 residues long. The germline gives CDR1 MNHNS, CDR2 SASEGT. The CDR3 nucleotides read TGTGCCAGCAGTCCCTGGGGACAAGAGACCCAGTACTTC. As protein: CASSPWGQETQYF.

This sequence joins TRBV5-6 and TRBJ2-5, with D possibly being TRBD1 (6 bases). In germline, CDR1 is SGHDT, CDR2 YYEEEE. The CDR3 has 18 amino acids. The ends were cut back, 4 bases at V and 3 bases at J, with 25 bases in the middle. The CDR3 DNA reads TGTGCCAGCAGCGCGGACAGTATAGCAACCTCAGGGAAAGAGACCCAGTACTTC. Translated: CASSADSIATSGKETQYF.

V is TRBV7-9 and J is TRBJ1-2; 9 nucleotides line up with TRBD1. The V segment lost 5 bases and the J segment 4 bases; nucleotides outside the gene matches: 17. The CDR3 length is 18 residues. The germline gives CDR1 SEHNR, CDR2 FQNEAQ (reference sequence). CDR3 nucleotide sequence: TGTGCCAGCAGCCTAACAGCCGGGACAGGGCCTTATAGCTATGGCTACACCTTC. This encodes CASSLTAGTGPYSYGYTF.

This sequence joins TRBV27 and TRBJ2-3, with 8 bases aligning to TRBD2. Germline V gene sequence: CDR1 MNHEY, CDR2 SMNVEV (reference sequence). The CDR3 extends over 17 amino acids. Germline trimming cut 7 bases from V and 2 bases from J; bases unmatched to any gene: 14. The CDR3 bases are TGTGCCAGCACCAATCCTCTAGCGGGCGTCCCCACAGATACGCAGTATTTT. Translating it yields CASTNPLAGVPTDTQYF.

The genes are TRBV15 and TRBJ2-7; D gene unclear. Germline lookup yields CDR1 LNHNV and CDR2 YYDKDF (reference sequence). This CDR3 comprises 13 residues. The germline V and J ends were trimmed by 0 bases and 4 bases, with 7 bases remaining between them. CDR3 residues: CATSRDRPYEQYF. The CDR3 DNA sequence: TGTGCCACCAGCAGAGATAGGCCTTACGAGCAGTACTTC.

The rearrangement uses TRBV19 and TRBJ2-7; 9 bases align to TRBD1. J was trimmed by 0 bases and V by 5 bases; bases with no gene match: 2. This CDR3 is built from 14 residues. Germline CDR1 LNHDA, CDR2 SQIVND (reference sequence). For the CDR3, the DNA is TGTGCCAGTAGTGCGGGACAGGGCTCCTACGAGCAGTACTTC. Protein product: CASSAGQGSYEQYF.

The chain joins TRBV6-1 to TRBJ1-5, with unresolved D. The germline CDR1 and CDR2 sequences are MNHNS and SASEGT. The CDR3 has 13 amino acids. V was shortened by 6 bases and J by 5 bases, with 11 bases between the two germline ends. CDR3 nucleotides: TGTGCCAGCAGAGCCCAATGGCATCAGCCCCAGCATTTT. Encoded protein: CASRAQWHQPQHF.

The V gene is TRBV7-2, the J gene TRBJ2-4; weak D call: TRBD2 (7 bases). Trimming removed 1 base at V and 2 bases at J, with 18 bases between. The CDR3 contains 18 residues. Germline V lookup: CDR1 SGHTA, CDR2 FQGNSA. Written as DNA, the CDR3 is TGTGCCAGCAGCTTAGGGGGGCCTAGCGGACGGACCAAAAACATTCAGTACTTC. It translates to CASSLGGPSGRTKNIQYF.

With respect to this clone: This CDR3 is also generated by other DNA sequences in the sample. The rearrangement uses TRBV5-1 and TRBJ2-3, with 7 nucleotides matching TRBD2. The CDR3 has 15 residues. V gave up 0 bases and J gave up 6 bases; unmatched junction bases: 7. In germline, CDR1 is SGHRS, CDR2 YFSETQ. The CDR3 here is CASSLAGLGGDTQYF. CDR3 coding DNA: TGCGCCAGCAGCTTGGCAGGACTAGGAGGCGATACGCAGTATTTT. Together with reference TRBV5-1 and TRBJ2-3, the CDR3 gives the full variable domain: KAGVTQTPRYLIKTRGQQVTLSCSPISGHRSVSWYQQTPGQGLQFLFEYFSETQRNKGNFPGRFSGRQFSNSRSEMNVSTLELGDSALYLCASSLAGLGGDTQYFGPGTRLTVL.

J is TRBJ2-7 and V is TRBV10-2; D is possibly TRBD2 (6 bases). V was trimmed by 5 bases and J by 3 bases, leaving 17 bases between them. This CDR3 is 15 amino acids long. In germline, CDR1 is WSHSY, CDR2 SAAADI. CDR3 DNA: TGCGCCAGCAGTCTGGGGGACTGGAGAGTCTACGAGCAGTACTTC. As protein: CASSLGDWRVYEQYF.

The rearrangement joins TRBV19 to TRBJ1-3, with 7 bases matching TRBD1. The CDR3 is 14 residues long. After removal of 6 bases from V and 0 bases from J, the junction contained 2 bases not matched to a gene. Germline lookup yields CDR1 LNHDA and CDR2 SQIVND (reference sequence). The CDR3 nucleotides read TGTGCCAGTAGATGGGACAGCTCTGGAAACACCATATATTTT. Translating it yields CASRWDSSGNTIYF.

The CDR3 nucleotides read TGCGCCAGCAGCACCCAGGACAATTCACCCCTCCACTTT. This sequence encodes CASSTQDNSPLHF. The V and J genes are TRBV4-1 and TRBJ1-6; no reliable D call. From germline, CDR1 is MGHRA and CDR2 YSYEKL. This CDR3 is built from 13 residues. The V gene lost 5 bases and the J gene lost 7 bases, with 9 bases spanning the gap.

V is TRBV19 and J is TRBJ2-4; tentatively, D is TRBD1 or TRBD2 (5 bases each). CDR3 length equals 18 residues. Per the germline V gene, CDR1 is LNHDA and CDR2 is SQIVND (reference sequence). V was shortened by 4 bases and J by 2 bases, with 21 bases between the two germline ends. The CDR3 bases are TGTGCCAGTAGTACCCCGGGACCCTCGAGGTGGACCAAAAACATTCAGTACTTC. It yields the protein CASSTPGPSRWTKNIQYF.

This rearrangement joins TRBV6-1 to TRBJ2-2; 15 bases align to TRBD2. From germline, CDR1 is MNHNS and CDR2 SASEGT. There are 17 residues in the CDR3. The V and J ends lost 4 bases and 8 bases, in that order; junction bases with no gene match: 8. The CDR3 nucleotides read TGTGCCAGCAGTGGGGGACTAGCGGGAGGACGAGGGGGGGAGCTGTTTTTT. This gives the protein CASSGGLAGGRGGELFF.

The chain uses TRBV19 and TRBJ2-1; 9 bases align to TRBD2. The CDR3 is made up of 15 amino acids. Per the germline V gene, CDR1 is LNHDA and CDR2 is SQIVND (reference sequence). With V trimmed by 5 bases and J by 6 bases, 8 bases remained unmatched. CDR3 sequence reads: CASSLTDSGSNEQFF. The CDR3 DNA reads TGTGCCAGTAGTTTGACCGATAGCGGGAGCAATGAGCAGTTCTTC. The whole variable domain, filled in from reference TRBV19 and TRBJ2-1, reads DGGITQSPKYLFRKEGQNVTLSCEQNLNHDAMYWYRQDPGQGLRLIYYSQIVNDFQKGDIAEGYSVSREKKESFPLTVTSAQKNPTAFYLCASSLTDSGSNEQFFGPGTRLTVL.

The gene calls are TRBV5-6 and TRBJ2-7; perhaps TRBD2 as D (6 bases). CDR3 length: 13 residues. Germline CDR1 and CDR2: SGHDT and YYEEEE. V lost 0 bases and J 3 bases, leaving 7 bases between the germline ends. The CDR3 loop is CASSLAGVYEQYF. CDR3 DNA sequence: TGTGCCAGCAGCTTGGCGGGAGTCTACGAGCAGTACTTC.

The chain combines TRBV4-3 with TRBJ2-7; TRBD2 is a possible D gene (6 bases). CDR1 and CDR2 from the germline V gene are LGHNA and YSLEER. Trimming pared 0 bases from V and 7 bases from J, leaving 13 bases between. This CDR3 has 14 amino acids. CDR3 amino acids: CASSQDELAREQYF. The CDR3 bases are TGCGCCAGCAGCCAAGATGAGCTAGCGAGAGAGCAGTACTTC.

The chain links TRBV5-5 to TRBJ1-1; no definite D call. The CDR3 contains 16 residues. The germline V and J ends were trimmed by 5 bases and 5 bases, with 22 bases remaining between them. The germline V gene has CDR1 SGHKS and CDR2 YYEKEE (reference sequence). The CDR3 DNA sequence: TGTGCCAGCAGTGTCGTACCCTTAGGCGTAGGGACTGAAGCTTTCTTT. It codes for CASSVVPLGVGTEAFF.

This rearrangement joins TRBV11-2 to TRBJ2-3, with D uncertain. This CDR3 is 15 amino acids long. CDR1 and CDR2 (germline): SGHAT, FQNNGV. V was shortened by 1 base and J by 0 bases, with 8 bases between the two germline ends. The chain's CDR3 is CASSLVAGSTDTQYF. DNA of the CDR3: TGTGCCAGCAGCTTAGTTGCAGGTAGCACAGATACGCAGTATTTT.

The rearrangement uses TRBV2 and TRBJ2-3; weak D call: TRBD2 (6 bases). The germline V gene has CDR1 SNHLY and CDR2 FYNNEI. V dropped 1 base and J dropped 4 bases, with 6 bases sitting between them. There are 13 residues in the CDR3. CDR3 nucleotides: TGTGCCAGCAGTGAAGGGAGGGCAGATACGCAGTATTTT. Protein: CASSEGRADTQYF.

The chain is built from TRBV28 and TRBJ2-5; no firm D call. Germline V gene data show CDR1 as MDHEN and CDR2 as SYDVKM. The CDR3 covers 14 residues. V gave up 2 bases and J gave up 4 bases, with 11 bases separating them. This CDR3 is CASSLDRPGETQYF. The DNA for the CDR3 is TGTGCCAGCAGTTTAGACCGCCCCGGAGAGACCCAGTACTTC.